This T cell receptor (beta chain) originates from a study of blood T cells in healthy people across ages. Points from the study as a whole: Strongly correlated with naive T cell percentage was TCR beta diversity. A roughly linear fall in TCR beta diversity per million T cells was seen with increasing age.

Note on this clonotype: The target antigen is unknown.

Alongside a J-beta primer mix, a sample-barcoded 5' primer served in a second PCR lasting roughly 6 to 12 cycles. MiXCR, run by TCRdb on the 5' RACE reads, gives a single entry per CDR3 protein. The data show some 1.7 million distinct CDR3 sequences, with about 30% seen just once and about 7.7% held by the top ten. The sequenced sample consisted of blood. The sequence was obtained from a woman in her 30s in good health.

CDR3 loop: CASKYGLAGGAQEETQYF. As DNA, the CDR3 is TGTGCCAGCAAATACGGACTAGCGGGAGGTGCCCAGGAAGAGACCCAGTACTTC. The chain joins TRBV5-6 to TRBJ2-5; 14 bases map to TRBD2. Germline-derived CDR1 and CDR2 are SGHDT and YYEEEE. The CDR3 is made up of 18 amino acids. Trimming at V came to 6 bases and at J to 3 bases, leaving 13 bases not matched to a gene. The complete variable domain, with remaining parts taken from reference TRBV5-6 and TRBJ2-5, reads DAGVTQSPTHLIKTRGQQVTLRCSPKSGHDTVSWYQQALGQGPQFIFQYYEEEERQRGNFPDRFSGHQFPNYSSELNVNALLLGDSALYLCASKYGLAGGAQEETQYFGPGTRLLVL.